This T cell receptor beta chain emerged from a study of shared T cell receptors in the human thymus. This clone was seen a handful of times. V lost 3 bases and J lost 4, with 10 bases in between. Germline V gene sequence: CDR1 SGHTS, CDR2 YDEGEE. The CDR3 is made up of 13 amino acids. Produced via immunoSEQ multiplex PCR; TCRdb's table is partial and in-frame only. The table records more than 550,000 clones, around 87% of them present only once. The sample was also reused in another study, on human thymus T cells. This second report adds: Resections removed during corrective heart surgery provided the thymus tissue used. A high degree of thymic repertoire overlap among unrelated individuals was reported in related research.

The receptor's source is a boy under two years old with a congenital heart defect. This sequence joins TRBV5-8 and TRBJ2-5; D may be TRBD1 (5 bases). Sequenced material: thymocytes. The CDR3 sequence is CASSSRRGETQYF. The CDR3 coding sequence is TGTGCCAGCAGCTCCCGTAGGGGAGAGACCCAGTACTTC.